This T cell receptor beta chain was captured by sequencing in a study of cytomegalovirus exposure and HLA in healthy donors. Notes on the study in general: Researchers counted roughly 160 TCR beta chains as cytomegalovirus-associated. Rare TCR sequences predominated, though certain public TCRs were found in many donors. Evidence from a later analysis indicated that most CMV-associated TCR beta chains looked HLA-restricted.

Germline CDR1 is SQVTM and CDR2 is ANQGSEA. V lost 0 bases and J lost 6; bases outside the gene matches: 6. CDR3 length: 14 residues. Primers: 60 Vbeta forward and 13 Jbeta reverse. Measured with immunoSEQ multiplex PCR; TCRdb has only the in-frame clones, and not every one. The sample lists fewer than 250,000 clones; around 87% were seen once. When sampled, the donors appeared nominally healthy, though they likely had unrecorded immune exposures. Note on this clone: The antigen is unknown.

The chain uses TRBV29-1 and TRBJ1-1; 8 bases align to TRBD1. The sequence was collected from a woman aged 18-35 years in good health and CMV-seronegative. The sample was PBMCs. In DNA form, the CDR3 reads TGCAGCGTTGAAGATTGGGGGACAGGACCTGAAGCTTTCTTT. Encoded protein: CSVEDWGTGPEAFF.